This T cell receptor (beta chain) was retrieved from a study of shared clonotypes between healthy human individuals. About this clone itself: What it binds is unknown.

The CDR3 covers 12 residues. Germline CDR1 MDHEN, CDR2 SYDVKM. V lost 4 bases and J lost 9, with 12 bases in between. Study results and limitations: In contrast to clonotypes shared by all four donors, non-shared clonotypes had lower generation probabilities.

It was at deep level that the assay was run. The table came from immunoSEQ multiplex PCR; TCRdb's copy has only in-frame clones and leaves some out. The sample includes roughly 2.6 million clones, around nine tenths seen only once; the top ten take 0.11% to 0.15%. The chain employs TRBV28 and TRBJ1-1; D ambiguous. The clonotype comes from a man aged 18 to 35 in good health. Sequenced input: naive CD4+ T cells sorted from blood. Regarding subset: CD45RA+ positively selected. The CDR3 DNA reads TGTGCCAGCAGTTCCCCCATTACTCAAGCTTTCTTT. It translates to CASSSPITQAFF.